The 20 T cell receptor beta chains below were found in one sample sequenced in a study of T cell responses to AZD1222 COVID-19 vaccine. The assay was immunoSEQ multiplex PCR, and TCRdb's table has in-frame clones only and misses some. Here the sample spans some 150,000 clones, roughly 91% being singletons. Sequencing used peripheral blood, obtained on day 0 of AZD1222 vaccination. Every receptor here comes from an adult in good health.

This chain joins TRBV19 and TRBJ1-5, with a possible D match to TRBD1 (5 bases). Trimming pared 3 bases from V and 5 bases from J, leaving 11 bases between. Germline assignment: CDR1 LNHDA and CDR2 SQIVND (reference sequence). The length of the CDR3 is 14 residues. CDR3 sequence (DNA): TGTGCCAGTAGTATCGGGTGGGGGGATCAGCCCCAGCATTTT. Amino acids: CASSIGWGDQPQHF.

V gene TRBV6-5 combines with J gene TRBJ2-2; D ambiguous. The CDR3 runs to 11 residues. The V gene's germline CDR1 is MNHEY and CDR2 SVGAGI. CDR3 bases: TGTTCCACTTTTATGTCCGGGGAGCTGTTTTTT. Translated: CSTFMSGELFF.

The rearrangement joins TRBV6-5 to TRBJ1-3; 9 bases align to TRBD1. The CDR3 sequence is 14 residues long. V dropped 5 bases and J dropped 4; count of bases not matched to a gene: 3. CDR1 MNHEY and CDR2 SVGAGI come from the germline V gene. The DNA of the CDR3 is TGTGCCAGCAGTCGGGACAGGGAAGGAAACACCATATATTTT. Translated, it gives CASSRDREGNTIYF.

The genes are TRBV18 and TRBJ1-4, with 10 bases matching TRBD1. Germline V gives CDR1 KGHSH, CDR2 LQKENI. The CDR3 loop spans 17 amino acids. V shed 3 bases, J shed 4 bases, and the junction held 8 bases outside the gene matches. For the CDR3, the DNA is TGTGCCAGCTCACCCAGACAGGGGGCGCATCTTAATGAAAAACTGTTTTTT. This codes for CASSPRQGAHLNEKLFF.

V gene TRBV5-1 combines with J gene TRBJ1-2; D is unresolved. V was shortened by 7 bases and J by 2 bases, with 15 bases between the two germline ends. The CDR3 spans 14 residues. From germline, CDR1 is SGHRS and CDR2 YFSETQ. The CDR3 here is CASGRQSANYGYTF. The CDR3, as DNA: TGCGCCAGCGGACGGCAGAGTGCGAACTATGGCTACACCTTC.

This chain connects TRBV11-2 to TRBJ2-3; D remains ambiguous. This CDR3 is 13 amino acids long. Germline CDR1 SGHAT, CDR2 FQNNGV. The germline V and J ends were trimmed by 5 bases and 6 bases, with 12 bases remaining between them. CDR3 residues: CASSPTPVDTQYF. The CDR3 region has the DNA TGTGCCAGCAGCCCCACCCCGGTGGATACGCAGTATTTT.

This clone came up once. This rearrangement joins TRBV6-5 to TRBJ1-1; 7 bases are a match to TRBD1. The length of the CDR3 is 15 residues. Germline V gene sequence: CDR1 MNHEY, CDR2 SVGAGI. The junction had 13 bases not matched to a gene; V was cut back by 8 bases and J by 4 bases. CDR3: CASRRPGGVGTEAFF. Here the CDR3 DNA reads TGTGCCAGCCGAAGACCAGGGGGAGTAGGCACTGAAGCTTTCTTT.

V gene TRBV18 combines with J gene TRBJ2-3; possible D gene TRBD1, 6 bases. With 2 bases removed from V and 5 bases from J, the gap between germline ends came to 11 bases. The CDR3 is 14 residues long. Germline values: CDR1 KGHSH, CDR2 LQKENI. The CDR3 is CASSPTGMKDTQYF. In nucleotides, the CDR3 is TGTGCCAGCTCACCAACAGGGATGAAAGATACGCAGTATTTT. The full variable domain, completed using reference TRBV18 and TRBJ2-3, is NAGVMQNPRHLVRRRGQEARLRCSPMKGHSHVYWYRQLPEEGLKFMVYLQKENIIDESGMPKERFSAEFPKEGPSILRIQQVVRGDSAAYFCASSPTGMKDTQYFGPGTRLTVL.

The chain employs TRBV18 and TRBJ1-5; 9 bases match TRBD1. Unmatched junction bases numbered 2, after V lost 6 bases and J lost 2 bases. Germline V gives CDR1 KGHSH, CDR2 LQKENI. The CDR3 spans 14 residues. CDR3 DNA: TGTGCCAGCTCCCGGGACAGGGGCAATCAGCCCCAGCATTTT. Amino acids: CASSRDRGNQPQHF.

The chain carries TRBV11-2 and TRBJ2-1; 9 nucleotides agree with TRBD2. CDR1 is SGHAT and CDR2 is FQNNGV in the germline V gene. The CDR3 contains 16 residues. V was clipped by 5 bases and J by 0 bases; unmatched bases: 5. Here the CDR3 reads CASSLAGYPSYNEQFF. The CDR3 DNA reads as TGTGCCAGCAGCCTAGCGGGGTACCCCTCCTACAATGAGCAGTTCTTC. The complete variable domain, with remaining parts taken from reference TRBV11-2 and TRBJ2-1, reads EAGVAQSPRYKIIEKRQSVAFWCNPISGHATLYWYQQILGQGPKLLIQFQNNGVVDDSQLPKDRFSAERLKGVDSTLKIQPAKLEDSAVYLCASSLAGYPSYNEQFFGPGTRLTVL.

The genes are TRBV18 and TRBJ1-1; D may be TRBD1 (5 bases). V was trimmed by 6 bases and J by 3 bases, leaving 20 bases between them. Germline V CDR1 and CDR2: KGHSH, LQKENI. The CDR3 covers 16 residues. The CDR3 DNA follows: TGTGCCAGCTCGCCCGTGAGTGGGGCTGGGTACACTGAAGCTTTCTTT. Translating gives CASSPVSGAGYTEAFF.

The rearrangement links TRBV30 to TRBJ2-1; 7 positions match TRBD2. This CDR3 contains 14 residues. V lost 3 bases, J lost 6 bases, and 8 bases stayed unmatched. Germline V CDR1 and CDR2: GTSNPN, SVGIG (reference sequence). In DNA form, the CDR3 reads TGTGCCTGGAGGAGCGGGAATCGGGGCAATGAGCAGTTCTTC. This sequence encodes CAWRSGNRGNEQFF.

The chain couples TRBV2 to TRBJ1-1; possibly TRBD1 for D (6 bases). Trimming removed 3 bases at V and 4 bases at J, with 6 bases between. CDR1 and CDR2 from the germline V gene are SNHLY and FYNNEI. This CDR3 has 12 amino acids. As DNA, the CDR3 is TGTGCCAGCAGTGACAGGGGCACTGAAGCTTTCTTT. Encoded protein: CASSDRGTEAFF.

V usage is TRBV5-4 and J usage is TRBJ1-1; 7 nucleotides line up with TRBD1. Germline CDR1 and CDR2: SGHNT and YYREEE (reference sequence). The junction had 7 bases not matched to a gene; V was cut back by 5 bases and J by 0 bases. The length of the CDR3 is 15 residues. CDR3 sequence: CASRTTTGVNTEAFF. The CDR3 DNA reads TGTGCCAGCAGAACCACAACAGGGGTGAACACTGAAGCTTTCTTT. The whole variable domain, remainder taken from reference TRBV5-4 and TRBJ1-1, is ETGVTQSPTHLIKTRGQQVTLRCSSQSGHNTVSWYQQALGQGPQFIFQYYREEENGRGNFPPRFSGLQFPNYSSELNVNALELDDSALYLCASRTTTGVNTEAFFGQGTRLTVV.

This sequence joins TRBV7-2 and TRBJ2-4; 8 bases agree with TRBD1. The trim removed 4 bases at V and 5 bases at J, leaving 4 bases unmatched. This CDR3 has 14 amino acids. The germline CDR1 and CDR2 sequences are SGHTA and FQGNSA. The CDR3 DNA is TGTGCCAGCAGCTATAGGACAGGGCAAAACATTCAGTACTTC. Residues: CASSYRTGQNIQYF.

The V call is TRBV9, the J call TRBJ2-2; D is unclear. Trimming removed 4 bases from V and 6 bases from J, with 16 bases in between. The CDR3 is made up of 15 amino acids. Germline-derived CDR1 and CDR2 are SGDLS and YYNGEE. The CDR3 sequence is CASSHLRTTAGELFF. The DNA of the CDR3 is TGTGCCAGCAGCCACCTGCGAACTACGGCCGGGGAGCTGTTTTTT.

The chain uses TRBV4-2 and TRBJ2-3, with 8 positions matching TRBD2. J lost 1 base, V lost 4 bases, and 7 bases had no gene match. Looked up from germline, CDR1 is LGHNA and CDR2 is YNFKEQ. The CDR3 extends over 16 amino acids. The chain's CDR3 is CASSPFMRGGTDTQYF. CDR3 nucleotide sequence: TGTGCCAGCAGCCCGTTCATGCGGGGGGGCACAGATACGCAGTATTTT.

This chain links TRBV6-5 with TRBJ2-7, with D maybe TRBD2 (5 bases). V gave up 0 bases and J gave up 2 bases, with 14 bases separating them. The CDR3 has 16 amino acids. Germline V gene sequence: CDR1 MNHEY, CDR2 SVGAGI. The CDR3 nucleotides read TGTGCCAGCAGTTACTCGAAAGTAGGGAGCCCCTACGAGCAGTACTTC. Its translation is CASSYSKVGSPYEQYF.

The chain recombines TRBV11-3 with TRBJ2-1; the D gene is possibly TRBD2 (7 bases). CDR3 size: 14 residues. CDR1 SGHNT and CDR2 YENEEA come from the germline V gene. Between the trimmed V and J ends, which lost 1 base and 10 bases, there was a span of 14 bases. CDR3 protein: CASSLVPAGAEQFF. The CDR3 bases are TGTGCCAGCAGCTTAGTCCCGGCGGGGGCCGAGCAGTTCTTC.

V and J are TRBV3-1 (or the pseudogene TRBV3-2) and TRBJ1-1, with TRBD1 as a possible D gene (5 bases). The CDR3 runs 14 residues. V lost 4 bases to trimming and J lost 4 bases, with 13 bases between them. Germline lookup yields CDR1 LGHDT and CDR2 YNNKEL (reference sequence). This CDR3 is CASSLRDRGTEAFF. CDR3 bases: TGTGCCAGCAGCCTCCGGGACCGCGGCACTGAAGCTTTCTTT.